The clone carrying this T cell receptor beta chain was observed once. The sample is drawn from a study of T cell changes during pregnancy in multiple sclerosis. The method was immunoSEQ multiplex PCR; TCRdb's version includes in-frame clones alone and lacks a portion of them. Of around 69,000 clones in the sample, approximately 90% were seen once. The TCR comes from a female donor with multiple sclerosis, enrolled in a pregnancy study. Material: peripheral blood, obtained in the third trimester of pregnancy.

CDR3 sequence reads: CASSVGGGGIQYF. CDR3 sequence (DNA): TGTGCCAGCAGCGTAGGAGGGGGCGGCATTCAGTACTTC. The chain uses TRBV9 and TRBJ2-4, with TRBD1 identical over 7 bases. J lost 9 bases, V lost 0 bases, and 3 bases had no gene match. Germline-derived CDR1 and CDR2 are SGDLS and YYNGEE. This CDR3 contains 13 residues.